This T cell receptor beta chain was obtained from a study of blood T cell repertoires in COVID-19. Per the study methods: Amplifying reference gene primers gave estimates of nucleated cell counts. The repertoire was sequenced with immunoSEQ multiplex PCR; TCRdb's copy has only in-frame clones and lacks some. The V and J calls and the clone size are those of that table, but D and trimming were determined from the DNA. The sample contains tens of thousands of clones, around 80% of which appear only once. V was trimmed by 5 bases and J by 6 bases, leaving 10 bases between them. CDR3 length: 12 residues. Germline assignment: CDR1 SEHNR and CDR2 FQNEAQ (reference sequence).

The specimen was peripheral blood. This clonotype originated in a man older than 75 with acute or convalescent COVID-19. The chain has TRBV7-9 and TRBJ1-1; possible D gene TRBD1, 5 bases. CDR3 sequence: CASSAQGSEAFF. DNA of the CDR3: TGTGCCAGCAGCGCGCAGGGTTCTGAAGCTTTCTTT.